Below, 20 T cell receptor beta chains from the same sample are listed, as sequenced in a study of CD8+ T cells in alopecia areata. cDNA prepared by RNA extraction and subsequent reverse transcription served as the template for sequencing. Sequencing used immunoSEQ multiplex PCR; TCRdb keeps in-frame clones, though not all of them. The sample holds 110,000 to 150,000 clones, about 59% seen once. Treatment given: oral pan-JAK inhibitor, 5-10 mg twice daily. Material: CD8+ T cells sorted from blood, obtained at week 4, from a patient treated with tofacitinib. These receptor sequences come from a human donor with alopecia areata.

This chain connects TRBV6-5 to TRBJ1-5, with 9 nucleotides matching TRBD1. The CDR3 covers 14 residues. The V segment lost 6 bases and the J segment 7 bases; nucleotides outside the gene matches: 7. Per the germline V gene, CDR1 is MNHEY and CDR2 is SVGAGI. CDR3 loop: CASREGTGSQPQHF. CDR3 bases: TGTGCCAGCAGAGAGGGGACAGGGAGCCAGCCCCAGCATTTT.

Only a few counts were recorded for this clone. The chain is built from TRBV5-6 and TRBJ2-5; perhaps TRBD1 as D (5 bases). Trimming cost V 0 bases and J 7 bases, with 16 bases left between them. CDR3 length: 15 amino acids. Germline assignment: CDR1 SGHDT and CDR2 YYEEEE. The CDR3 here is CASSLGQSQRVTQYF. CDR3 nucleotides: TGTGCCAGCAGCTTGGGACAGTCCCAGAGAGTGACCCAGTACTTC. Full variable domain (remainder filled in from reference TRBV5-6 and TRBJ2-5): DAGVTQSPTHLIKTRGQQVTLRCSPKSGHDTVSWYQQALGQGPQFIFQYYEEEERQRGNFPDRFSGHQFPNYSSELNVNALLLGDSALYLCASSLGQSQRVTQYFGPGTRLLVL.

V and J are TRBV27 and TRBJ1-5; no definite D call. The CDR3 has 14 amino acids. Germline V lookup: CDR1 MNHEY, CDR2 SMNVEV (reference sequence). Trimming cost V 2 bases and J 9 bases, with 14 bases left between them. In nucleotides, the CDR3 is TGTGCCAGCAGTTTAGTAGCAGGCAACGTGCCCCAGCATTTT. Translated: CASSLVAGNVPQHF.

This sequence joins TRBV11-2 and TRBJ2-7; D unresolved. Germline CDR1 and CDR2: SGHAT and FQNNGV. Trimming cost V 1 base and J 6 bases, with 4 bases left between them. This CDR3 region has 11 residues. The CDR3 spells CASSLVGEQYF. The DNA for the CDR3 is TGTGCCAGCAGCTTAGTCGGCGAGCAGTACTTC.

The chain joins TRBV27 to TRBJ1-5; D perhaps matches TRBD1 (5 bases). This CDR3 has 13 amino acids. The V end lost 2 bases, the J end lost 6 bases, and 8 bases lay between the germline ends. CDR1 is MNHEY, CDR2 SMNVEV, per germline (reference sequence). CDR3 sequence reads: CASSLGGFQPQHF. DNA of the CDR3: TGTGCCAGCAGTTTAGGGGGGTTTCAGCCCCAGCATTTT.

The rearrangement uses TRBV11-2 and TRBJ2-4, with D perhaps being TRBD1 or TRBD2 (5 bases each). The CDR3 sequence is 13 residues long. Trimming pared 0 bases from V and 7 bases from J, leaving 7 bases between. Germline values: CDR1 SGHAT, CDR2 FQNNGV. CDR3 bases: TGTGCCAGCAGCTTAGACAGGGAGAACATTCAGTACTTC. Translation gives CASSLDRENIQYF. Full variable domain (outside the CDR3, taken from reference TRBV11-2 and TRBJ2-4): EAGVAQSPRYKIIEKRQSVAFWCNPISGHATLYWYQQILGQGPKLLIQFQNNGVVDDSQLPKDRFSAERLKGVDSTLKIQPAKLEDSAVYLCASSLDRENIQYFGAGTRLSVL.

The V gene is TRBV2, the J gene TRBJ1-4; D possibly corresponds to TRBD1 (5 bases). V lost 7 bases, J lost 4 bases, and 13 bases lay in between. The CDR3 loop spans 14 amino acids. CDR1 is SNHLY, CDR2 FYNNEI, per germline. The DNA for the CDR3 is TGTGCCAGCATCCGGACATCTAATAATGAAAAACTGTTTTTT. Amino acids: CASIRTSNNEKLFF.

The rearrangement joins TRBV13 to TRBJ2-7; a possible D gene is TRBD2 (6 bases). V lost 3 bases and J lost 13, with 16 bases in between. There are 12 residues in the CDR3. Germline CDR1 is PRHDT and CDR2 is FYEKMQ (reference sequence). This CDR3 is CASSFDAGSKYF. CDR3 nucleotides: TGTGCCAGCAGCTTTGACGCCGGGAGTAAATACTTC.

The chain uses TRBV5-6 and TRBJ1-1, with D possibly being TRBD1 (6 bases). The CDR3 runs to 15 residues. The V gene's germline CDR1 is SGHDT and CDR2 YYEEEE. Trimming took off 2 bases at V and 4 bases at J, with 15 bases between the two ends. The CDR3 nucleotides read TGTGCCAGCAGCTTCACGGGGGCGGGTGGCACTGAAGCTTTCTTT. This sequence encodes CASSFTGAGGTEAFF.

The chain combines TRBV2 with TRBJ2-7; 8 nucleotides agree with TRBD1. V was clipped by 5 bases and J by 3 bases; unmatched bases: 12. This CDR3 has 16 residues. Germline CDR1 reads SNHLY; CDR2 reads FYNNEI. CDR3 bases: TGTGCCAGCAGTTCTCCAGGGGGGACAGGTTACTACGAGCAGTACTTC. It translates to CASSSPGGTGYYEQYF. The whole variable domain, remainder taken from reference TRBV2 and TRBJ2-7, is EPEVTQTPSHQVTQMGQEVILRCVPISNHLYFYWYRQILGQKVEFLVSFYNNEISEKSEIFDDQFSVERPDGSNFTLKIRSTKLEDSAMYFCASSSPGGTGYYEQYFGPGTRLTVT.

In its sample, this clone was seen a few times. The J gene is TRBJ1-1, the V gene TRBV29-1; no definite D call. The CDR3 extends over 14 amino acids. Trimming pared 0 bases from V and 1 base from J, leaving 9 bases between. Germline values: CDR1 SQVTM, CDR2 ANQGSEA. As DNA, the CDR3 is TGCAGCGTTGAAGAAATCGCAGGGAACACTGAAGCTTTCTTT. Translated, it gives CSVEEIAGNTEAFF.

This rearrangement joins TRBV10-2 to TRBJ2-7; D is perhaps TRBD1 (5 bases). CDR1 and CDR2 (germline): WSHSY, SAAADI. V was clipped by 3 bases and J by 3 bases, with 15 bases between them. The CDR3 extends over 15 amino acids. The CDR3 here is CASSDATARLYEQYF. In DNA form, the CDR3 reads TGCGCCAGCAGTGACGCGACAGCACGACTCTACGAGCAGTACTTC.

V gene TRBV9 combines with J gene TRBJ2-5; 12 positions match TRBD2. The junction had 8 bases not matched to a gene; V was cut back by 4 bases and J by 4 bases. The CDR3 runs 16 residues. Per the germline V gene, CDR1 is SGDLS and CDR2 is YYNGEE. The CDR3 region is CASSSLLAGGRETQYF. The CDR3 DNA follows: TGTGCCAGCAGCTCCCTTCTAGCGGGGGGGCGAGAGACCCAGTACTTC.

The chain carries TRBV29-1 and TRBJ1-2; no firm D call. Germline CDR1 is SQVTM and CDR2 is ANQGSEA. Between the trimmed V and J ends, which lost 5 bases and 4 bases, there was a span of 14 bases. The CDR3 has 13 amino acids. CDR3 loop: CSVRTASSYGYTF. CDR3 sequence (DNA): TGCAGCGTTAGGACCGCCTCCTCCTATGGCTACACCTTC.

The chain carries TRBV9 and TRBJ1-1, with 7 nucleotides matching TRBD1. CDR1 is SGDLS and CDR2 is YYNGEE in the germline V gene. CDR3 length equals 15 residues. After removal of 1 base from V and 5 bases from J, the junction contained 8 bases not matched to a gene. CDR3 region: CASSVMEGARTEAFF. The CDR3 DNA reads TGTGCCAGCAGCGTAATGGAGGGGGCCCGGACTGAAGCTTTCTTT.

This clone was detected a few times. CDR3 sequence reads: CASSDDTGFPNSPLHF. CDR3 DNA: TGTGCCAGCAGCGACGACACAGGTTTCCCCAATTCACCCCTCCACTTT. J is TRBJ1-6 and V is TRBV7-3; possibly TRBD1 for D (5 bases). The V gene lost 5 bases and the J gene lost 7 bases, with 18 bases spanning the gap. The CDR3 extends over 16 amino acids. Germline CDR1 reads SGHTA; CDR2 reads FQGTGA.

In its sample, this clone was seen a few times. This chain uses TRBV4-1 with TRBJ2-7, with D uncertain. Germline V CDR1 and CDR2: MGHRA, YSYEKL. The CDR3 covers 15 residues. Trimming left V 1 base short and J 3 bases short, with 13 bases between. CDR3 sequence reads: CASSQAVRVNYEQYF. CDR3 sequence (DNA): TGCGCCAGCAGCCAAGCGGTTAGGGTTAACTACGAGCAGTACTTC.

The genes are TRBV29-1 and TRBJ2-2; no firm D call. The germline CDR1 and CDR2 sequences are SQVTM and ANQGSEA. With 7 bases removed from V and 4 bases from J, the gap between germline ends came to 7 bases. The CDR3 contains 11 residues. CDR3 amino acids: CSAISTGELFF. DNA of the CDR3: TGCAGCGCCATAAGCACCGGGGAGCTGTTTTTT.

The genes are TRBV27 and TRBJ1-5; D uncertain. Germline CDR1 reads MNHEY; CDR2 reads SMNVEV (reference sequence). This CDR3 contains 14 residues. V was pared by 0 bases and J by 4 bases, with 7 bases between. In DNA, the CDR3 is TGTGCCAGCAGTTTATCGCGACTAAATCAGCCCCAGCATTTT. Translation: CASSLSRLNQPQHF.

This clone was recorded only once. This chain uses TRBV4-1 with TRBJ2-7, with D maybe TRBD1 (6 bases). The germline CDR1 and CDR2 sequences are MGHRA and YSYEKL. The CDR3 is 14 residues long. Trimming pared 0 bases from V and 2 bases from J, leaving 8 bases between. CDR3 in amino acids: CASSQEAGAYEQYF. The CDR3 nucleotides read TGCGCCAGCAGCCAAGAAGCAGGGGCCTACGAGCAGTACTTC.